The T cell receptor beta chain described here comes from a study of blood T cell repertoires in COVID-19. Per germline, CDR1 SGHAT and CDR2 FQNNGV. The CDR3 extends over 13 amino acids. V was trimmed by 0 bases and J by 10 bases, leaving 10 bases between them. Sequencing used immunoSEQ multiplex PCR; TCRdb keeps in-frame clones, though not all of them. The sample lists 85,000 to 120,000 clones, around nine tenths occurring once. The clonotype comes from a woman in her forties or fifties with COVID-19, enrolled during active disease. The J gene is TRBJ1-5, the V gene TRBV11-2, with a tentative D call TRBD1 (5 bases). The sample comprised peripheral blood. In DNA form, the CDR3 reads TGTGCCAGCAGCTTAGAAACGGGGGTACCCCAGCATTTT. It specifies CASSLETGVPQHF.